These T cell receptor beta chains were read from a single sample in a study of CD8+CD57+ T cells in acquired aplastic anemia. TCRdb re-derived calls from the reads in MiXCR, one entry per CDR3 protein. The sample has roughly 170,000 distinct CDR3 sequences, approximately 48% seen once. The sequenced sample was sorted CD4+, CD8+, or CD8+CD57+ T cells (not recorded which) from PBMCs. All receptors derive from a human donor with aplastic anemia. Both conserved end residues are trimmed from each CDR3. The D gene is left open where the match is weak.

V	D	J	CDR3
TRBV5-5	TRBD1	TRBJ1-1	ASSLTPGGRMNTEAF
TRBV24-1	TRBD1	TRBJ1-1	ATSGLPGQEAF
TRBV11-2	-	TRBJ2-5	ASSLESKGTQY
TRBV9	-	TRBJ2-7	ASSPSAKGGPYEQY
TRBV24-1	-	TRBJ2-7	ATSDQAPYEQY
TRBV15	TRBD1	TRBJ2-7	ATSRGTGGTYEQY
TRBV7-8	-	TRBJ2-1	ASSFGGINEQF
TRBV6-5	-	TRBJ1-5	ASSYSVREPQH
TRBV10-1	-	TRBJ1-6	ASSDSSYNSPLH
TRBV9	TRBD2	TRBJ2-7	ASSVAGGDEQY
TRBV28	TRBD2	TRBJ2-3	ASSSFVAGGMRDTQY
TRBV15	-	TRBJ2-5	ATSRVGQYRETQY
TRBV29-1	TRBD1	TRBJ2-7	SVVEGGQGASEQY
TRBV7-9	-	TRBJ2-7	ASTRESSYEQY
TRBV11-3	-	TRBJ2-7	ASSQTSSPYEQY